This TCR beta chain was found in a study of shared clonotypes between healthy human individuals. Naive CD8 populations comprised CD45RO-negative cells positively selected for CCR7, excluding terminally differentiated effector memory CD45RA+ cells. This clone was seen just once. Its antigen is currently unknown. The study, taken as a whole, reports: Approximately 5% was the fraction of naive CD4 clonotypes found shared across a handful of donors.

Replicate PCRs run on sorted subsets employed 200 ng DNA, 25,000 to 35,000 T cell genomes. Authors' analysis steps: As immunoSEQ supplied junction-only sequences (without quality scores), filtering differed. Sequencing used immunoSEQ multiplex PCR; TCRdb keeps in-frame clones, though not all of them. That table supplies the V and J calls and clone size; D and trimming were determined from the DNA. Here the sample spans roughly 2,000,000 clones, around 95% being singletons. The CDR3 sequence is 14 residues long. CDR1 LNHNV and CDR2 YYDKDF come from the germline V gene (reference sequence). V gave up 5 bases and J gave up 5 bases, with 16 bases separating them.

The sample was naive CD8+ T cells from PBMCs. The clonotype comes from a man in his late teens or twenties in good health. Some clones in this sample may be carry-over from other donors' samples. The chain combines TRBV15 with TRBJ2-7; D is possibly TRBD1 (5 bases). The chain's CDR3 is CATSQGAGLDEQYF. The CDR3, as DNA: TGTGCCACCAGCCAAGGGGCAGGGTTGGACGAGCAGTACTTC.